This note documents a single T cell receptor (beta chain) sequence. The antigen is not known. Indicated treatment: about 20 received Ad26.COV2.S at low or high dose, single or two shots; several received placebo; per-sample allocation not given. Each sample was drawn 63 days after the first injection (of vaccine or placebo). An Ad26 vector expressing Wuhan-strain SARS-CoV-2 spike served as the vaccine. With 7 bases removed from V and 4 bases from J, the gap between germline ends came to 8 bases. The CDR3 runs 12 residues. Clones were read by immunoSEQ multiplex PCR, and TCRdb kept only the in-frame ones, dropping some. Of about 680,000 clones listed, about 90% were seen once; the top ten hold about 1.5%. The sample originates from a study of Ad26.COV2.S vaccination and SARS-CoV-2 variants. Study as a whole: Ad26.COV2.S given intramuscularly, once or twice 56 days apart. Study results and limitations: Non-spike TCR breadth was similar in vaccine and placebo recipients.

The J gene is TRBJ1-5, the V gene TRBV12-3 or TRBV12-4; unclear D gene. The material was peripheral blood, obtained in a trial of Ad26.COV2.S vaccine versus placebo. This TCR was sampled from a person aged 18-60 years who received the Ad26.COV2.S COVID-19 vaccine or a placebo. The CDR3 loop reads CASTEGNQPQHF. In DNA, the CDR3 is TGTGCCAGCACCGAGGGAAATCAGCCCCAGCATTTT.